This TCR beta chain was sequenced during a study of PD-L1 blockade in urothelial cancer. Whole-study findings and limits: When measured at 3 weeks, tumor-associated blood clones expanded more in durable-benefit patients.

To note about this clone: Its target is unknown.

The time point is: peripheral blood 6 weeks after treatment start. Peripheral blood mononuclear cells were collected from every patient before and during treatment, yielding between 1 and 8 samples per patient. Measured with immunoSEQ multiplex PCR; TCRdb has only the in-frame clones, and not every one. Found here are roughly 46,000 clones, approximately 85% of them singletons; the top ten hold about 2%. The germline V gene encodes CDR1 GTSNPN and CDR2 SVGIG (reference sequence). This CDR3 spans 14 amino acids. V shed 5 bases, J shed 5 bases, and the junction held 6 bases outside the gene matches. The sequencing here drew on PBMCs, taken around atezolizumab (anti-PD-L1) treatment. The TCR originated in a man between 45 and 60 years old with urothelial cancer. The chain carries TRBV30 and TRBJ1-6; 7 nucleotides match TRBD1. CDR3 in DNA: TGTGCCTGGTCCCGGGACAGCAATAATTCACCCCTCCACTTT. Amino acid sequence: CAWSRDSNNSPLHF. The full variable domain, rest sourced from reference TRBV30 and TRBJ1-6, is SQTIHQWPATLVQPVGSPLSLECTVEGTSNPNLYWYRQAAGRGLQLLFYSVGIGQISSEVPQNLSASRPQDRQFILSSKKLLLSDSGFYLCAWSRDSNNSPLHFGNGTRLTVT.